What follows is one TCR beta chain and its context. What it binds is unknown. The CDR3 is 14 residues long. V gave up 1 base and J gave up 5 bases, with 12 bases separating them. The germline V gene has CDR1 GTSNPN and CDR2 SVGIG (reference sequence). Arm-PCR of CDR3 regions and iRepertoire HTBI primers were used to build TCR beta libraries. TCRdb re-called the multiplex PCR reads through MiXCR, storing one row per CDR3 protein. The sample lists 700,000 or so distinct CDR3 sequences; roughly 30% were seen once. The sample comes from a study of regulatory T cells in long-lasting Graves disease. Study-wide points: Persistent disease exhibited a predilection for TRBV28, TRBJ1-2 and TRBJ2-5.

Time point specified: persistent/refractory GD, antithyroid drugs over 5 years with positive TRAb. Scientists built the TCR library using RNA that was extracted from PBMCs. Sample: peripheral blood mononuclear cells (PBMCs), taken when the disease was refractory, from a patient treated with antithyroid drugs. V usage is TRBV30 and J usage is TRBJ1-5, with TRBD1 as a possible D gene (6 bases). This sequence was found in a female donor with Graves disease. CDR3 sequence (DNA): TGTGCCTGGAGTGAGGCAGGGGATTATCAGCCCCAGCATTTT. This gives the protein CAWSEAGDYQPQHF.